The T cell receptor (beta chain) described here comes from a study of T cell changes during pregnancy in multiple sclerosis. CDR3 size: 15 residues. V shed 0 bases and J shed 4 bases, with 13 bases lying between them. Germline V CDR1 and CDR2: SGHKS, YYEKEE (reference sequence). Assay: immunoSEQ multiplex PCR; the TCRdb copy retains only in-frame clones and omits some. The sample has around 58,000 clones, 75% to 95% seen once. The TCR originated in a female donor in good health, enrolled as a control in a pregnancy study. The chain couples TRBV5-5 to TRBJ1-2; maybe TRBD1 (5 bases). The input for sequencing was CD4+ T cells from peripheral blood mononuclear cells, taken after pregnancy. The CDR3 bases are TGTGCCAGCAGCTTGGCCTCGGGGGGGACCTATGGCTACACCTTC. Translation: CASSLASGGTYGYTF.